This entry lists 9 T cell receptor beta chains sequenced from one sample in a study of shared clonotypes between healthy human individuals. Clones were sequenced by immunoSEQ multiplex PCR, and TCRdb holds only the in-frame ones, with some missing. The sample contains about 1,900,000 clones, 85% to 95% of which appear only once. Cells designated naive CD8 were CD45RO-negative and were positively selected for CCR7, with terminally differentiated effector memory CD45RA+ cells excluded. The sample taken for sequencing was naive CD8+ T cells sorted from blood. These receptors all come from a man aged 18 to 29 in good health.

The CDR3: CASSQVYRETQYF. The CDR3 DNA is TGCGCCAGCAGCCAAGTTTATCGGGAGACCCAGTACTTC. The V call is TRBV4-1, the J call TRBJ2-5; no reliable D call. The germline V gene has CDR1 MGHRA and CDR2 YSYEKL. Trimming stripped 1 base from V and 5 bases from J, with 8 bases between. This CDR3 comprises 13 residues.

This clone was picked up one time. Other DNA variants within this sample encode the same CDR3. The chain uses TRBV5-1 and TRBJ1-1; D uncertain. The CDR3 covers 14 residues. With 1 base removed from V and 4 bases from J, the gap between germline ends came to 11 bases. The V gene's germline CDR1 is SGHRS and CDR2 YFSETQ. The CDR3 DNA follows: TGCGCCAGCAGCTTGCGAGGTCTGGGCACTGAAGCTTTCTTT. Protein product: CASSLRGLGTEAFF.

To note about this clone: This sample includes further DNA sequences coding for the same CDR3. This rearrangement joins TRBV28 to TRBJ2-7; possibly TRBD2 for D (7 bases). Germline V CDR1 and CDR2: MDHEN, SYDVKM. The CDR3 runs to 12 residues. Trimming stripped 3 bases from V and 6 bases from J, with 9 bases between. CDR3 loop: CASSFGGPEQYF. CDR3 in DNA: TGTGCCAGCAGTTTCGGGGGGCCCGAGCAGTACTTC.

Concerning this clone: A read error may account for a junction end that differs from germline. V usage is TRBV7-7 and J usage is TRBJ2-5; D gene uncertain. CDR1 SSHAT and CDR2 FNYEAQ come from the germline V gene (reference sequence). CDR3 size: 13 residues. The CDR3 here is CASSLVWGETQYF. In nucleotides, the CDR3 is TGTGCTAGCAGCTTAGTCTGGGGAGAGACCCAGTACTTC.

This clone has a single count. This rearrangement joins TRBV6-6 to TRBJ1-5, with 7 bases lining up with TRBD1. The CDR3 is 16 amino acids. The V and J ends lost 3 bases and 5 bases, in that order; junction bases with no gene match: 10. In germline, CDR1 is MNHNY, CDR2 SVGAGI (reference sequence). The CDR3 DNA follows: TGTGCCAGCAGTTATGGCGCGACAGGGTTATATCAGCCCCAGCATTTT. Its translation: CASSYGATGLYQPQHF.

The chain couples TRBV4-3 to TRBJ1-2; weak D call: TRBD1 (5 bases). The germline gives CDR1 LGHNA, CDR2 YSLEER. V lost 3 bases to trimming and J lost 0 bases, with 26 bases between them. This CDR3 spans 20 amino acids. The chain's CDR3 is CASSQGPEGTEVFANYGYTF. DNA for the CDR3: TGCGCCAGCAGCCAGGGGCCTGAAGGGACGGAAGTATTTGCTAACTATGGCTACACCTTC.

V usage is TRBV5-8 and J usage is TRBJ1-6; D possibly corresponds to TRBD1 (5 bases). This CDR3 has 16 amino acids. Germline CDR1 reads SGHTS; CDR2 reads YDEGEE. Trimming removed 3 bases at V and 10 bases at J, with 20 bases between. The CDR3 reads CASSSTSGTTASPLHF. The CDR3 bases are TGTGCCAGCAGCTCCACTTCCGGGACGACAGCCTCACCCCTCCACTTT. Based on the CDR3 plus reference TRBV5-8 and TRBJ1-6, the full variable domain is EAGVTQSPTHLIKTRGQQATLRCSPISGHTSVYWYQQALGLGLQFLLWYDEGEERNRGNFPPRFSGRQFPNYSSELNVNALELEDSALYLCASSSTSGTTASPLHFGNGTRLTVT.

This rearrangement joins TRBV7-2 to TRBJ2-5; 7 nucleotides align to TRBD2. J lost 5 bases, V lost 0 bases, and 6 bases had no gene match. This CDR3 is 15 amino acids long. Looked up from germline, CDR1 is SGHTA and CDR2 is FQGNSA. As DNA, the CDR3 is TGTGCCAGCAGCTTAGCGCTAGCGGCCAGGGAGACCCAGTACTTC. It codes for CASSLALAARETQYF.

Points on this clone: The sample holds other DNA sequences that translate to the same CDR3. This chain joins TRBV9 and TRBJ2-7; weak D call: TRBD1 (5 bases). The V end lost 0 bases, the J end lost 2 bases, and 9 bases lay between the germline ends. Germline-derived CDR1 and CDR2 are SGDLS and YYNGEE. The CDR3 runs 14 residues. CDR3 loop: CASSVGGDPYEQYF. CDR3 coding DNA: TGTGCCAGCAGCGTAGGGGGCGACCCCTACGAGCAGTACTTC. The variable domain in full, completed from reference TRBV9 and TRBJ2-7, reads DSGVTQTPKHLITATGQRVTLRCSPRSGDLSVYWYQQSLDQGLQFLIQYYNGEERAKGNILERFSAQQFPDLHSELNLSSLELGDSALYFCASSVGGDPYEQYFGPGTRLTVT.